Below are 9 T cell receptor beta chains sequenced from a single sample in a study of regulatory T cells in long-lasting Graves disease. Arm-PCR with iRepertoire HTBI primers amplified the CDR3 regions for these TCR beta libraries. TCRdb fed the multiplex PCR reads into MiXCR, producing one record per CDR3 protein. The data show about 470,000 distinct CDR3 sequences, less than 25% seen once. Time point of the sample: persistent/refractory GD, antithyroid drugs over 5 years with positive TRAb. Extracted PBMC RNA gave rise to the TCR library. This specimen consisted of peripheral blood mononuclear cells (PBMCs), obtained when the disease was refractory, from a patient treated with antithyroid drugs. These receptor sequences come from a female donor with Graves disease.

The table lists this clonotype with many counts. The genes are TRBV20-1 and TRBJ1-2; D gene uncertain. The germline V gene has CDR1 DFQATT and CDR2 SNEGSKA (reference sequence). This CDR3 is 15 amino acids long. V was pared by 2 bases and J by 1 base, with 14 bases between. The CDR3 region is CSARIRDYNNYGYTF. CDR3 coding DNA: TGCAGTGCTAGAATAAGGGATTACAATAACTATGGCTACACCTTC.

This chain connects TRBV5-8 to TRBJ2-7; 7 bases align to TRBD2. Germline V gene data show CDR1 as SGHTS and CDR2 as YDEGEE. The CDR3 is made up of 14 amino acids. Trimming at V came to 0 bases and at J to 7 bases, leaving 7 bases not matched to a gene. The CDR3 loop reads CASSLEGRAKEQYF. As DNA, the CDR3 is TGTGCCAGCAGCTTGGAGGGGAGGGCAAAGGAGCAGTACTTC. Looking up the rest from reference TRBV5-8 and TRBJ2-7 gives the full variable domain: EAGVTQSPTHLIKTRGQQATLRCSPISGHTSVYWYQQALGLGLQFLLWYDEGEERNRGNFPPRFSGRQFPNYSSELNVNALELEDSALYLCASSLEGRAKEQYFGPGTRLTVT.

The table lists this clonotype with a few counts. The rearrangement joins TRBV30 to TRBJ1-2, with 8 bases aligning to TRBD1. The trim removed 5 bases at V and 5 bases at J, leaving 7 bases unmatched. The CDR3 is 13 residues long. From germline, CDR1 is GTSNPN and CDR2 SVGIG (reference sequence). The CDR3 here is CAWAEDRVYGYTF. The CDR3, as DNA: TGTGCCTGGGCCGAGGACAGGGTTTATGGCTACACCTTC.

This clonotype was seen just once. A clone one base away is much larger, so this may be a read error. The chain couples TRBV6-1 to TRBJ2-7; D not resolved. CDR1 and CDR2 (germline): MNHNS, SASEGT. This CDR3 comprises 14 residues. Trimming shortened V by 8 bases and J by 7 bases, and 21 bases separated the two germline ends. The CDR3: CASGARVENGEQYF. The CDR3 nucleotides read TGTGCCAGCGGCGCCCGGGTGGAAAACGGAGAGCAGTACTTC.

This clonotype has at least ten counts. V and J are TRBV2 and TRBJ1-2; 9 bases align to TRBD1. Unmatched junction bases numbered 11, after V lost 9 bases and J lost 6 bases. The CDR3 is 14 amino acids. From germline, CDR1 is SNHLY and CDR2 FYNNEI. CDR3 loop: CASQLTGQGHGYTF. In nucleotides, the CDR3 is TGTGCCAGTCAACTAACGGGACAGGGCCATGGCTACACCTTC. Together with reference TRBV2 and TRBJ1-2, the CDR3 gives the full variable domain: EPEVTQTPSHQVTQMGQEVILRCVPISNHLYFYWYRQILGQKVEFLVSFYNNEISEKSEIFDDQFSVERPDGSNFTLKIRSTKLEDSAMYFCASQLTGQGHGYTFGSGTRLTVV.

This chain connects TRBV18 to TRBJ2-5; 9 nucleotides line up with TRBD2. In germline, CDR1 is KGHSH, CDR2 LQKENI. J was trimmed by 0 bases and V by 5 bases; bases with no gene match: 4. This CDR3 contains 15 residues. The CDR3 sequence: CASSFSGSDQETQYF. Written as DNA, the CDR3 is TGTGCCAGCTCATTTAGCGGGAGTGACCAAGAGACCCAGTACTTC.

There are a few counts of this clonotype. Since a much larger clone is just one base distant, this may be a read error. The rearrangement links TRBV2 to TRBJ2-5; the match to TRBD1 covers 8 bases. Germline V gives CDR1 SNHLY, CDR2 FYNNEI. The J segment lost 5 bases and the V segment lost 4 bases, leaving 0 bases of the junction unmatched. The CDR3 covers 12 residues. In nucleotides, the CDR3 is TGTGCCAGCAGTGGGACAGGGGAGACCCAGTACTTC. This sequence encodes CASSGTGETQYF.

The rearrangement joins TRBV20-1 to TRBJ2-7, with D perhaps matching TRBD2 (6 bases). The CDR3 consists of 14 residues. The ends were cut back, 6 bases at V and 4 bases at J, with 19 bases in the middle. Germline lookup yields CDR1 DFQATT and CDR2 SNEGSKA (reference sequence). DNA for the CDR3: TGCAGTGCCCCCAGCACACCCGGAGGGTACGAGCAGTACTTC. It encodes CSAPSTPGGYEQYF.

In its sample, this clonotype was seen many times. The J gene is TRBJ2-7, the V gene TRBV24-1, with TRBD1 as a possible D gene (5 bases). The CDR3 has 15 amino acids. Per germline, CDR1 KGHDR and CDR2 SFDVKD. Trimming left V 3 bases short and J 3 bases short, with 14 bases between. The CDR3 protein is CATSDQQGPYYEQYF. The CDR3 DNA reads as TGTGCCACCAGTGATCAGCAGGGCCCATACTACGAGCAGTACTTC.